The 12 T cell receptor beta chains below come from one sample, sequenced in a study of post-analysis software for immune sequencing data (dated by TCRdb to 2013 to 2016). Overall study results and their limits: Patients showed significantly higher frequencies than controls for a few TRBV segments, among them TRBV5-6, TRBV5-1 and TRBV20-1.

For these TCRs, the target antigens are not known. Library creation used PCR. Instrument on record: Illumina HiSeq 2500. To reduce PCR and sequencing biases, unique molecular identifiers were incorporated into the TCR beta cDNA libraries. TCRdb handled the public reads itself, with Q25 trimming in fastp and clone calling in MiXCR, and kept productive beta chains. Rows matching on CDR3 protein sequence are summarized as one entry with the most common DNA and genes. Present in this sample are about 540,000 distinct CDR3 sequences, approximately 34% of which were seen just once. Less than 6% of the sample comes from the top ten. The sequencing sample was made of blood. These TCRs come from a girl between 2 and 17 years old with multiple sclerosis.

The chain recombines TRBV12-3 or TRBV12-4 with TRBJ1-1; 9 nucleotides agree with TRBD1. This CDR3 is 15 amino acids long. Unmatched junction bases numbered 7, after V lost 4 bases and J lost 4 bases. The CDR3 nucleotides read TGTGCCAGCAGTTCGACAGGGGGTTACGTCACTGAAGCTTTCTTT. This encodes CASSSTGGYVTEAFF.

The gene calls are TRBV12-3 or TRBV12-4 and TRBJ1-1, with 7 bases fitting TRBD1. The CDR3 runs to 17 residues. V lost 4 bases, J lost 0 bases, and 11 bases stayed unmatched. In DNA, the CDR3 is TGTGCCAGCAGTTCCACCGGGACAGAGACCCTGAACACTGAAGCTTTCTTT. This translates into CASSSTGTETLNTEAFF.

V gene TRBV29-1 combines with J gene TRBJ2-3; a possible D gene is TRBD2 (7 bases). Germline V lookup: CDR1 SQVTM, CDR2 ANQGSEA. Deletions cut 4 bases from V and 3 bases from J, with 14 bases between. CDR3 size: 14 residues. The CDR3 sequence is CSVVGGGATDTQYF. DNA of the CDR3: TGCAGCGTTGTGGGAGGGGGGGCAACAGATACGCAGTATTTT.

The V and J genes are TRBV6-2 or TRBV6-3 and TRBJ1-2, with 10 bases lining up with TRBD1. Germline V gives CDR1 MNHEY, CDR2 SVGEGT. With 0 bases clipped from V and 3 bases from J, the junction kept 4 bases outside the gene matches. CDR3 size: 16 residues. The CDR3 loop is CASSYSKDRGDYGYTF. Here the CDR3 DNA reads TGTGCCAGCAGTTACTCGAAGGACAGGGGGGACTATGGCTACACCTTC.

This clonotype was seen a single time. The CDR3 DNA sequence: TGTGCCAGCAATTCCGGGACAGGGAAATCACCCCTCCACTTT. Translated: CASNSGTGKSPLHF. The chain carries TRBV4-2 and TRBJ1-6; TRBD1 aligns across 9 bases. There are 14 residues in the CDR3. J gave up 10 bases and V 7 bases, and 8 bases lay outside the gene matches. The V gene's germline CDR1 is LGHNA and CDR2 YNFKEQ.

The sample holds many counts of this clonotype. The chain combines TRBV7-2 with TRBJ2-1, with TRBD2 as a possible D gene (6 bases). The CDR3 runs to 14 residues. V dropped 5 bases and J dropped 4 bases, with 12 bases sitting between them. CDR1 is SGHTA, CDR2 FQGNSA, per germline. The CDR3 region has the DNA TGTGCCAGCAGCGGCGGGACCGCATACAATGAGCAGTTCTTC. It yields the protein CASSGGTAYNEQFF.

The chain joins TRBV4-1 to TRBJ1-6, with D perhaps TRBD1 (6 bases). V was shortened by 0 bases and J by 7 bases, with 10 bases between the two germline ends. CDR1 MGHRA and CDR2 YSYEKL come from the germline V gene. This CDR3 spans 15 amino acids. The CDR3 DNA reads TGCGCCAGCAGCCAAGATCTGGGGGCAAATTCACCCCTCCACTTT. This encodes CASSQDLGANSPLHF.

The chain has TRBV12-3 or TRBV12-4 and TRBJ2-3; TRBD1 matches 8 bases. With 7 bases clipped from V and 4 bases from J, the junction kept 7 bases outside the gene matches. The CDR3 is 14 residues long. The DNA for the CDR3 is TGTGCCAGCACCGAGACAGGGGCCGCAGATACGCAGTATTTT. Protein sequence: CASTETGAADTQYF.

This clonotype was recorded a few times. V gene TRBV7-2 combines with J gene TRBJ2-3; TRBD1 aligns across 9 bases. After removal of 5 bases from V and 6 bases from J, the junction contained 9 bases not matched to a gene. Germline lookup yields CDR1 SGHTA and CDR2 FQGNSA. The CDR3 spans 15 residues. CDR3 nucleotide sequence: TGTGCCAGCAGCGCCCCGGACAGGGGTAGGGATACGCAGTATTTT. Protein sequence: CASSAPDRGRDTQYF.

This clonotype turned up a few times. The chain combines TRBV9 with TRBJ1-6; 9 bases match TRBD1. In germline, CDR1 is SGDLS, CDR2 YYNGEE. The CDR3 runs 15 residues. V was pared by 3 bases and J by 9 bases, with 7 bases of the junction left unmatched. CDR3 sequence: CASSAGTGLSSPLHF. CDR3 DNA: TGTGCCAGCAGCGCTGGGACAGGGTTGAGTTCACCCCTCCACTTT.

The chain is built from TRBV7-2 and TRBJ2-1; 10 positions match TRBD2. V shed 5 bases, J shed 8 bases, and the junction held 9 bases outside the gene matches. The CDR3 sequence is 15 residues long. Germline V gives CDR1 SGHTA, CDR2 FQGNSA. CDR3 amino acids: CASSTKAGGRDEQFF. As DNA, the CDR3 is TGTGCCAGCAGCACGAAAGCGGGGGGGCGGGATGAGCAGTTCTTC.

This clonotype has only a few counts. V is TRBV5-6 and J is TRBJ2-7; D possibly corresponds to TRBD2 (6 bases). The CDR3 contains 16 residues. Germline loops: CDR1 SGHDT, CDR2 YYEEEE. V lost 5 bases and J 0 bases, leaving 18 bases between the germline ends. CDR3: CASSYSLGGFSYEQYF. The CDR3 DNA is TGTGCCAGCAGTTACTCCTTGGGGGGATTCTCCTACGAGCAGTACTTC.